Below, 5 T cell receptor beta chains from the same sample are listed, as sequenced in a study of blood T cell repertoires in COVID-19. Some clones are missing from TCRdb's copy, which holds only in-frame ones; the method was immunoSEQ multiplex PCR. The sample has 200,000 to 250,000 clones; around 91% are singletons. Sequenced sample: PBMCs or T cells enriched from blood (not recorded which). The receptors come from a woman under 30 in a cohort exposed to, infected with or recovered from COVID-19 (not recorded which).

This chain joins TRBV7-2 and TRBJ2-7; possible D gene TRBD2, 6 bases. V was clipped by 5 bases and J by 2 bases, with 16 bases between them. The germline V gene encodes CDR1 SGHTA and CDR2 FQGNSA. The CDR3 length is 15 residues. The chain's CDR3 is CASSQGLLPAYEQYF. The DNA for the CDR3 is TGTGCCAGCAGCCAGGGACTCCTGCCCGCCTACGAGCAGTACTTC.

This chain connects TRBV6-5 to TRBJ1-1, with 8 bases aligning to TRBD1. V lost 7 bases to trimming and J lost 3 bases; unmatched junction nucleotides: 7. The germline V gene has CDR1 MNHEY and CDR2 SVGAGI. The CDR3 totals 14 residues. In nucleotides, the CDR3 is TGTGCCAGCACCTCGACAGGGGTGGACACTGAAGCTTTCTTT. Its translation: CASTSTGVDTEAFF.

The chain couples TRBV5-1 to TRBJ1-2; TRBD1 might be the D (5 bases). The CDR3 runs 13 residues. The germline V gene encodes CDR1 SGHRS and CDR2 YFSETQ. The ends were cut back, 0 bases at V and 4 bases at J, with 7 bases in the middle. CDR3 sequence reads: CASSLGQIYGYTF. CDR3 sequence (DNA): TGCGCCAGCAGCTTGGGACAGATCTATGGCTACACCTTC.

The chain joins TRBV4-1 to TRBJ2-5; D is possibly TRBD2 (7 bases). Trimming pared 1 base from V and 5 bases from J, leaving 14 bases between. Germline CDR1 is MGHRA and CDR2 is YSYEKL. The CDR3 extends over 15 amino acids. The CDR3 DNA reads as TGCGCCAGCAGCCAAGGTGGGGGGGCTCGGGAGACCCAGTACTTC. Amino acids: CASSQGGGARETQYF.

The V gene is TRBV28, the J gene TRBJ2-7, with TRBD1 as a possible D gene (5 bases). CDR1 is MDHEN and CDR2 is SYDVKM in the germline V gene. V gave up 2 bases and J gave up 0 bases, with 11 bases separating them. This CDR3 comprises 15 residues. CDR3 sequence: CASSLPWGNSYEQYF. The CDR3 nucleotides read TGTGCCAGCAGTTTACCTTGGGGCAACTCCTACGAGCAGTACTTC.